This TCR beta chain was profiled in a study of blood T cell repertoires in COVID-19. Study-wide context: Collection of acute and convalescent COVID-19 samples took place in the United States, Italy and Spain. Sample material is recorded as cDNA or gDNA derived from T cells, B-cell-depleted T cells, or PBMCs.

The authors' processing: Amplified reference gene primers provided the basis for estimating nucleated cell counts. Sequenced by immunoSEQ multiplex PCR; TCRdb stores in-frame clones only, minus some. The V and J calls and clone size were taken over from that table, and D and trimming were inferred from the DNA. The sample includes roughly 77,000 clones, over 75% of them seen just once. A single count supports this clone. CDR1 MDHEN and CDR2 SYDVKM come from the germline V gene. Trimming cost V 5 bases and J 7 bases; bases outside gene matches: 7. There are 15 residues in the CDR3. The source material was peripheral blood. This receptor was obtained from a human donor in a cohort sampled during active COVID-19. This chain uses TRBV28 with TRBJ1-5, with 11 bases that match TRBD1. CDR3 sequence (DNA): TGTGCCAGCAGTCGTGCCGGGACAGGGGGACAGCCCCAGCATTTT. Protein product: CASSRAGTGGQPQHF.